This T cell receptor (beta chain) was sequenced for a study of OX40 agonist ivuxolimab in advanced cancers. Sequenced by immunoSEQ multiplex PCR; TCRdb stores in-frame clones only, minus some. The sample lists roughly 72,000 clones; about 91% were seen once. The CDR3 length is 15 residues. Trimming at V came to 0 bases and at J to 4 bases, leaving 7 bases not matched to a gene. From germline, CDR1 is SGHNT and CDR2 YYREEE (reference sequence). The specimen comprised CD4+ or CD8+ T cells sorted from blood, sampled in a trial of the OX40 agonist ivuxolimab. The clonotype comes from an adult with an advanced solid tumor such as melanoma, head and neck, liver or kidney cancer. The V call is TRBV5-4, the J call TRBJ2-7; TRBD2 aligns across 7 bases. The CDR3 DNA reads as TGTGCCAGCAGCTTGGATCCCGGGAGGCGGTACGAGCAGTACTTC. Its protein is CASSLDPGRRYEQYF.